Following are 12 T cell receptor beta chains from one sample sequenced in a study of blood T cell repertoires in COVID-19. TCRdb's copy holds only in-frame clones and misses some; the assay was immunoSEQ multiplex PCR. Among 85,000 to 110,000 clones listed, roughly 87% were seen once. The sequencing sample was made of peripheral blood. These receptors were taken from a man aged 45 to 65 in a cohort sampled during active COVID-19.

The chain links TRBV2 to TRBJ2-3; 9 bases agree with TRBD1. CDR3 length equals 13 residues. Germline V CDR1 and CDR2: SNHLY, FYNNEI. The V segment lost 11 bases and the J segment 1 base; nucleotides outside the gene matches: 4. The CDR3 DNA is TGTGCCTGCTGGACAGGGGGCACAGATACGCAGTATTTT. Its translation: CACWTGGTDTQYF.

The chain employs TRBV11-2 and TRBJ1-1, with 10 bases fitting TRBD1. V gave up 1 base and J gave up 10 bases; unmatched junction bases: 3. The germline V gene has CDR1 SGHAT and CDR2 FQNNGV. This CDR3 is built from 13 residues. CDR3: CASSLGQGASAFF. CDR3 DNA sequence: TGTGCCAGCAGCTTAGGACAGGGGGCTTCAGCTTTCTTT.

The V and J genes are TRBV6-5 and TRBJ2-7, with 11 bases identical to TRBD2. The germline gives CDR1 MNHEY, CDR2 SVGAGI. This CDR3 comprises 15 residues. V shed 7 bases and J 2 bases; nucleotides not matched to a gene: 7. CDR3 bases: TGTGCCAGCATTCGAGGACTAGCGGGTACCTACGAGCAGTACTTC. Translated: CASIRGLAGTYEQYF.

The chain carries TRBV29-1 and TRBJ2-7, with TRBD1 matching 8 bases. CDR1 and CDR2 from the germline V gene are SQVTM and ANQGSEA. CDR3 length: 15 amino acids. Germline trimming cut 6 bases from V and 3 bases from J; bases unmatched to any gene: 13. CDR3 sequence reads: CSVELILQGGYEQYF. CDR3 nucleotide sequence: TGCAGCGTGGAGCTGATTCTACAGGGGGGCTACGAGCAGTACTTC.

This chain uses TRBV7-6 with TRBJ1-1, with a tentative D call TRBD1 (5 bases). This CDR3 is built from 13 residues. The germline V and J ends were trimmed by 0 bases and 6 bases, with 8 bases remaining between them. Germline V CDR1 and CDR2: SGHVS, FNYEAQ. The CDR3 nucleotides are TGTGCCAGCAGCTTAGCGCAGGGCTCTGAAGCTTTCTTT. Translated, it gives CASSLAQGSEAFF.

The chain is built from TRBV5-1 and TRBJ1-1, with TRBD1 matching over 8 bases. Trimming took 1 base from V and 0 from J; bases not matched to a gene: 2. Germline V gene sequence: CDR1 SGHRS, CDR2 YFSETQ. The CDR3 is 15 amino acids. The CDR3 bases are TGCGCCAGCAGCTTGCTGACAGGGGTGAACACTGAAGCTTTCTTT. It encodes CASSLLTGVNTEAFF.

The chain joins TRBV18 to TRBJ1-1; D possibly corresponds to TRBD1 (6 bases). The CDR3 runs 16 residues. Germline loops: CDR1 KGHSH, CDR2 LQKENI. The V end was cut by 3 bases, the J end by 1 base, with 15 bases between. CDR3: CASSPQSGGQNTEAFF. The CDR3 DNA is TGTGCCAGCTCACCTCAGAGCGGGGGGCAGAACACTGAAGCTTTCTTT.

The V call is TRBV9, the J call TRBJ2-3; D is perhaps TRBD2 (5 bases). Per germline, CDR1 SGDLS and CDR2 YYNGEE. The CDR3 is 16 residues long. Trimming pared 0 bases from V and 6 bases from J, leaving 17 bases between. As DNA, the CDR3 is TGTGCCAGCAGCGTAGCTATCGGGGAGTCTTGGGATACGCAGTATTTT. Amino acids: CASSVAIGESWDTQYF.

The CDR3 loop reads CASSFDPSGGAADTQYF. CDR3 DNA sequence: TGTGCCAGCAGCTTCGACCCTAGCGGGGGGGCCGCAGATACGCAGTATTTT. The rearrangement joins TRBV7-2 to TRBJ2-3; 12 bases are a match to TRBD2. The CDR3 is 17 residues long. The V segment lost 3 bases and the J segment 4 bases; nucleotides outside the gene matches: 8. The germline gives CDR1 SGHTA, CDR2 FQGNSA.

The V gene is TRBV6-2 or TRBV6-3, the J gene TRBJ2-3, with 7 bases lining up with TRBD2. J lost 2 bases, V lost 4 bases, and 6 bases had no gene match. CDR3 length: 15 amino acids. CDR1 and CDR2 (germline): MNHEY, SVGEGT. The chain's CDR3 is CASSSSGASTDTQYF. The CDR3 nucleotides are TGTGCCAGCAGTTCTAGCGGAGCCTCCACAGATACGCAGTATTTT.

This sequence joins TRBV25-1 and TRBJ2-7; D possibly corresponds to TRBD1 (5 bases). Looked up from germline, CDR1 is MGHDK and CDR2 is SYGVNS. The CDR3 is 13 residues long. With 2 bases removed from V and 2 bases from J, the gap between germline ends came to 7 bases. Here the CDR3 reads CASSELTAYEQYF. CDR3 DNA: TGTGCCAGCAGTGAACTGACAGCCTACGAGCAGTACTTC.

The gene calls are TRBV7-2 and TRBJ2-5; D perhaps matches TRBD2 (6 bases). Germline loops: CDR1 SGHTA, CDR2 FQGNSA. V gave up 5 bases and J gave up 5 bases, with 15 bases separating them. The CDR3 runs to 14 residues. The CDR3 loop reads CASSGGARTETQYF. Here the CDR3 DNA reads TGTGCCAGCAGCGGCGGGGCCCGAACTGAGACCCAGTACTTC.